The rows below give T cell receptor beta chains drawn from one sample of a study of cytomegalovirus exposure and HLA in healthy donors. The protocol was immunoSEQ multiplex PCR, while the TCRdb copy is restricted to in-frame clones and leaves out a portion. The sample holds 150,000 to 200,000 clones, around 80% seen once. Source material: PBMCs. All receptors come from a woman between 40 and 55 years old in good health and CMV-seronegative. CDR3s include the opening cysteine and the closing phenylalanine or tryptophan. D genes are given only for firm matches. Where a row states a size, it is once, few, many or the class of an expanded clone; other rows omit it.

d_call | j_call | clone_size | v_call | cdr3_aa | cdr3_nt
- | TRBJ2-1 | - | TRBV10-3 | CAISESTTLPSYNEQFF | TGTGCCATCAGTGAGTCCACCACATTACCATCCTACAATGAGCAGTTCTTC
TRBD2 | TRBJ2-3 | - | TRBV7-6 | CASRAGTSGSPAQYF | TGTGCCAGCAGGGCTGGGACTAGCGGGAGTCCGGCGCAGTATTTT
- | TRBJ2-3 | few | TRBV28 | CASSPPSTDTQYF | TGTGCCAGCAGTCCACCTAGCACTGATACGCAGTATTTT
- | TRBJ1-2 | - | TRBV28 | CASSSVRGYTF | TGTGCCAGCAGTTCGGTCCGTGGCTACACCTTC
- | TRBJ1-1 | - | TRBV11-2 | CASSLTTRLAEAFF | TGTGCCAGCAGCTTAACCACGCGCTTGGCTGAAGCTTTCTTT
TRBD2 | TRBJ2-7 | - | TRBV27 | CASRVGLAGTYEQYF | TGTGCCAGCAGGGTAGGGCTAGCGGGTACGTACGAGCAGTACTTC
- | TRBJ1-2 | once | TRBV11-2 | CASSGGGGAQYYGYTF | TGTGCCAGCAGCGGGGGAGGGGGAGCCCAATACTATGGCTACACCTTC
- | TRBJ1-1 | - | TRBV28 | CASSLGRADTEAFF | TGTGCCAGCAGTTTAGGCAGGGCTGACACTGAAGCTTTCTTT
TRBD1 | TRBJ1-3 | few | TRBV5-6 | CASSYGQGYYQSGNTIYF | TGTGCCAGCAGCTACGGACAGGGTTACTATCAATCTGGAAACACCATATATTTT
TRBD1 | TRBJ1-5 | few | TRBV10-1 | CASSVRTGMVEPQHF | TGCGCCAGCAGTGTCCGGACAGGGATGGTGGAGCCCCAGCATTTT
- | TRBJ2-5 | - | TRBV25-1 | CASSEHRETQYF | TGTGCCAGCAGTGAGCACAGAGAGACCCAGTACTTC
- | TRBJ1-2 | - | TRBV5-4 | CVSSLGSDYGYTF | TGTGTCAGCAGCTTGGGGTCGGACTATGGCTACACCTTC
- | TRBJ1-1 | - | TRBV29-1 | CSVERGQNTEAFF | TGCAGCGTTGAACGGGGACAGAACACTGAAGCTTTCTTT
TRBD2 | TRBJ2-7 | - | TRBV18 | CASSSTRSGSASYEQYF | TGTGCCAGCTCATCGACTCGGAGCGGGAGTGCTTCCTACGAGCAGTACTTC
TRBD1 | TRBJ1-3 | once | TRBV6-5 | CASSYGTGSGNTIYF | TGTGCCAGCAGTTATGGGACAGGATCTGGAAACACCATATATTTT
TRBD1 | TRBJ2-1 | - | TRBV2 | CASQLGTGQHNEQFF | TGTGCCAGCCAGTTGGGGACAGGGCAGCACAATGAGCAGTTCTTC
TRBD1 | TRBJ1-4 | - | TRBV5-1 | CASSLGDRGNEKLFF | TGCGCCAGCAGCTTGGGGGACAGGGGTAATGAAAAACTGTTTTTT
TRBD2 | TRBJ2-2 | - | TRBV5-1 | CASSFLGLGSGGELFF | TGCGCCAGCAGCTTCCTCGGACTAGGGTCCGGCGGGGAGCTGTTTTTT